This T cell receptor (beta chain) emerged from a study of shared clonotypes between healthy human individuals. Study information: The donors, a couple of women and a few men, were aged 18 to 49.

Unmatched junction bases numbered 7, after V lost 5 bases and J lost 7 bases. The CDR3 is made up of 15 amino acids. The germline gives CDR1 SGHNT, CDR2 YENEEA. Method: immunoSEQ multiplex PCR; TCRdb's copy keeps in-frame clones and lacks some. Among more than 900,000 clones, roughly 74% were seen once, and the ten largest hold 0.6% to 0.75%. The CD4+ fraction was divided into a CD45RA+ naive subset and a CD45RA-negative memory subset. The chain joins TRBV11-3 to TRBJ2-7; TRBD2 matches 14 bases. The sample comprised memory CD4+ T cells from PBMCs. Subset indicated: CD45RA-negative fraction. The TCR sequence derives from a man between 18 and 29 years old in good health. Some clones in this sample may be carry-over from other donors' samples. The DNA for the CDR3 is TGTGCCAGCAGCGCATCGGGACTAGCGGGAGTGGAGCAGTACTTC. As protein: CASSASGLAGVEQYF.